The 19 T cell receptor beta chains presented below share a single source sample, sequenced in a study of T cells in Graves' hyperthyroidism and ophthalmopathy. TCR beta CDR3 regions were amplified from RNA. Carried out on the TCR CDR3, a first-round RT-PCR used the HTBI primer set. Each CDR3 protein is one row after TCRdb ran MiXCR on the multiplex PCR reads. Counted here are 500,000 to 800,000 distinct CDR3 sequences, roughly 15% occurring once; the ten biggest clones make up approximately 13%. Sequencing was done on a sample of blood. These receptors were taken from a woman in her fifties or sixties with Graves' ophthalmopathy.

This clonotype was found a few times. The chain carries TRBV29-1 and TRBJ1-5; TRBD1 agrees at 7 bases. The V gene end was trimmed by 7 bases and the J gene end by 0 bases; junction bases not matched to a gene: 9. CDR3 length: 15 amino acids. Looked up from germline, CDR1 is SQVTM and CDR2 is ANQGSEA. In nucleotides, the CDR3 is TGCAGCGCCTTCCGGGACAGAAATAGCAATCAGCCCCAGCATTTT. It codes for CSAFRDRNSNQPQHF.

This clonotype was seen many times. The V and J genes are TRBV6-1 and TRBJ1-2, with a weak D call TRBD1 (6 bases). Trimming removed 6 bases at V and 4 bases at J, with 15 bases between. CDR3 length: 14 amino acids. Germline V gene data show CDR1 as MNHNS and CDR2 as SASEGT. In nucleotides, the CDR3 is TGTGCCAGCAGGGGCGGAAGGACAGCCTATGGCTACACCTTC. The encoded protein is CASRGGRTAYGYTF.

This clonotype was counted many times. The chain links TRBV7-8 to TRBJ1-1; 8 bases are shared with TRBD1. CDR3 length: 16 residues. Germline V gene lookup returns CDR1 SGHVS and CDR2 FQNEAQ. The trim removed 5 bases at V and 6 bases at J, leaving 14 bases unmatched. CDR3 DNA sequence: TGTGCCAGCAGCCAAAATTGGGGACAGGCGTATCCTGAAGCTTTCTTT. Translation gives CASSQNWGQAYPEAFF.

In its sample, this clonotype was seen many times. The chain joins TRBV7-2 to TRBJ2-1, with D unclear. V lost 5 bases and J lost 4, with 9 bases in between. CDR3 size: 13 residues. The germline gives CDR1 SGHTA, CDR2 FQGNSA. The CDR3 is CASSVDPYNEQFF. DNA for the CDR3: TGTGCCAGCAGCGTGGACCCGTACAATGAGCAGTTCTTC. Full variable domain (outside the CDR3, taken from reference TRBV7-2 and TRBJ2-1): GAGVSQSPSNKVTEKGKDVELRCDPISGHTALYWYRQSLGQGLEFLIYFQGNSAPDKSGLPSDRFSAERTGGSVSTLTIQRTQQEDSAVYLCASSVDPYNEQFFGPGTRLTVL.

This clonotype has a handful of counts. This could be a read error, since a much larger clone is one nucleotide away. The conserved phenylalanine or tryptophan normally closing the CDR3 is absent here, so this likely arose from a read error. The V call is TRBV28, the J call TRBJ1-6; D is unresolved. Germline V gives CDR1 MDHEN, CDR2 SYDVKM. The CDR3 has 16 residues. V was clipped by 4 bases and J by 5 bases, with 15 bases between them. This chain's CDR3 is CASSYLPFRDNSPLHL. DNA of the CDR3: TGTGCCAGCAGTTACCTCCCTTTCCGAGATAATTCACCCCTCCACCTT.

The chain carries TRBV9 and TRBJ2-1, with 10 bases lining up with TRBD2. Germline CDR1 reads SGDLS; CDR2 reads YYNGEE. This CDR3 has 15 amino acids. The V gene end was trimmed by 2 bases and the J gene end by 5 bases; junction bases not matched to a gene: 4. The CDR3 loop is CASSVASGSNNEQFF. CDR3 nucleotides: TGTGCCAGCAGCGTGGCTAGCGGGAGCAACAATGAGCAGTTCTTC.

This clonotype was recorded at least ten times. The rearrangement joins TRBV18 to TRBJ2-3, with TRBD1 matching over 7 bases. The CDR3 runs 15 residues. CDR1 and CDR2 (germline): KGHSH, LQKENI. After removal of 3 bases from V and 3 bases from J, the junction contained 6 bases not matched to a gene. The DNA of the CDR3 is TGTGCCAGCTCACCTCAACAGGGGTGGACAGATACGCAGTATTTT. It is translated as CASSPQQGWTDTQYF.

This clonotype was picked up many times. The chain couples TRBV6-2 or TRBV6-3 to TRBJ1-1; D gene unclear. CDR1 and CDR2 (germline): MNHEY, SVGEGT. The V end lost 4 bases, the J end lost 0 bases, and 12 bases lay between the germline ends. This CDR3 spans 15 amino acids. The CDR3 spells CASSSRWKVNTEAFF. CDR3 nucleotide sequence: TGTGCCAGCAGTTCCCGATGGAAGGTGAACACTGAAGCTTTCTTT.

In this sample, this clonotype turned up many times. The chain carries TRBV29-1 and TRBJ2-7, with a possible D match to TRBD2 (6 bases). The CDR3 extends over 13 amino acids. Germline CDR1 and CDR2: SQVTM and ANQGSEA. With 3 bases removed from V and 2 bases from J, the gap between germline ends came to 11 bases. CDR3 sequence: CSVEARDPYEQYF. The CDR3 nucleotides read TGCAGCGTTGAGGCGCGGGATCCCTACGAGCAGTACTTC.

The chain is built from TRBV6-1 and TRBJ2-1; TRBD2 matches at 8 bases. Germline values: CDR1 MNHNS, CDR2 SASEGT. The CDR3 extends over 16 amino acids. V gave up 8 bases and J gave up 6 bases; unmatched junction bases: 15. The CDR3 sequence: CASGGGAGVRGNEQFF. CDR3 nucleotide sequence: TGTGCCAGCGGGGGCGGAGCGGGAGTGAGGGGCAATGAGCAGTTCTTC.

At least ten counts were recorded for this clonotype. The gene calls are TRBV7-2 and TRBJ1-4; D gene ambiguous. This CDR3 spans 15 amino acids. Germline-derived CDR1 and CDR2 are SGHTA and FQGNSA. The ends were cut back, 3 bases at V and 4 bases at J, with 12 bases in the middle. The CDR3 nucleotides read TGTGCCAGCAGCTTGACGGGATCCCGTAATGAAAAACTGTTTTTT. This gives the protein CASSLTGSRNEKLFF.

Ten or more counts support this clonotype. This chain joins TRBV18 and TRBJ2-3; 10 positions match TRBD2. The CDR3 loop spans 16 amino acids. Unmatched junction bases numbered 7, after V lost 3 bases and J lost 4 bases. Germline V gives CDR1 KGHSH, CDR2 LQKENI. CDR3 in amino acids: CASSPRELAGSDTQYF. The CDR3 DNA is TGTGCCAGCTCACCCAGGGAACTAGCGGGATCAGATACGCAGTATTTT.

This clonotype turned up a few times. In DNA, the CDR3 is TGCAGTGCTGGGGACAGGGGGGGTGAAAAACTGTTTTTT. Its protein product is CSAGDRGGEKLFF. The J gene is TRBJ1-4, the V gene TRBV20-1; 11 bases agree with TRBD1. This CDR3 is 13 amino acids long. CDR1 and CDR2 (germline): DFQATT, SNEGSKA (reference sequence). V lost 5 bases and J lost 7; bases outside the gene matches: 3.

The chain has TRBV4-3 and TRBJ2-1; TRBD1 aligns across 10 bases. J lost 5 bases, V lost 3 bases, and 4 bases had no gene match. Germline CDR1 LGHNA, CDR2 YSLEER. The CDR3 sequence is 15 residues long. The CDR3 region has the DNA TGCGCCAGCAGCCAGGGACAGGGGATACACAATGAGCAGTTCTTC. Its translation is CASSQGQGIHNEQFF.

The sample holds many counts of this clonotype. The V gene is TRBV4-1, the J gene TRBJ1-5; D is unresolved. V dropped 1 base and J dropped 1 base, with 8 bases sitting between them. CDR1 MGHRA and CDR2 YSYEKL come from the germline V gene. This CDR3 region has 15 residues. The CDR3 DNA sequence: TGCGCCAGCAGCCAAGCTGCCAACAGCAATCAGCCCCAGCATTTT. It encodes CASSQAANSNQPQHF.

With regard to this clonotype: This may stem from a read error, because a much larger clone lies one nucleotide away. The rearrangement uses TRBV7-9 and TRBJ2-7; D is possibly TRBD2 (5 bases). The germline V gene has CDR1 SEHNR and CDR2 FQNEAQ (reference sequence). Deletions cut 4 bases from V and 3 bases from J, with 13 bases between. The CDR3 sequence is 14 residues long. CDR3 protein: CASSSRTGNYEQYF. The CDR3 DNA sequence: TGTGCCAGCAGCTCAAGGACGGGAAACTACGAGCAGTACTTC.

This clonotype was picked up many times. The chain combines TRBV28 with TRBJ2-3, with D perhaps matching TRBD2 (6 bases). The V and J ends lost 4 bases and 0 bases respectively, with 14 bases between them. The germline V gene encodes CDR1 MDHEN and CDR2 SYDVKM. The length of the CDR3 is 16 residues. The CDR3 protein is CASSSDLAESTDTQYF. The CDR3, as DNA: TGTGCCAGCAGTTCAGACTTAGCGGAAAGCACAGATACGCAGTATTTT.

This clonotype was counted at least ten times. The chain employs TRBV2 and TRBJ2-5; TRBD1 matches at 7 bases. The CDR3 totals 13 residues. Trimming at V came to 7 bases and at J to 4 bases, leaving 6 bases not matched to a gene. In germline, CDR1 is SNHLY, CDR2 FYNNEI. CDR3 in DNA: TGTGCCAGCAAAGGGGGCACAGGAGAGACCCAGTACTTC. As protein: CASKGGTGETQYF.

This clonotype was detected ten times or more. The genes are TRBV11-3 and TRBJ2-1; the D gene could be TRBD1 or TRBD2 (5 bases each). This CDR3 spans 15 amino acids. Between the trimmed V and J ends, which lost 5 bases and 7 bases, there was a span of 18 bases. Germline V gene lookup returns CDR1 SGHNT and CDR2 YENEEA. As DNA, the CDR3 is TGTGCCAGCAGCCAAGACGGGGCTACCCGGAATGAGCAGTTCTTC. Residues: CASSQDGATRNEQFF.